This T cell receptor (beta chain) was documented in a study of OX40 agonist ivuxolimab in advanced cancers. At the level of the study: The mean age was roughly 60 years, ranging from about 23 to 79, with around four fifths of participants male.

Libraries were prepared by immunoSEQ multiplex PCR; TCRdb keeps only in-frame clonotypes and omits some of them. The sample has roughly 50,000 clones, approximately 91% seen once. General study points: By week 6 at 0.1 to 3.0 mg/kg, blood CD4+ and CD8+ T cells had expanded clonally. Determination of antigen specificity was not performed for the expanded peripheral T cells.

The CDR3 is 15 amino acids. The V gene lost 4 bases and the J gene lost 1 base, with 9 bases spanning the gap. Germline loops: CDR1 SGDLS, CDR2 YYNGEE. Remarks on this clone: Its antigen is not known.

The sequencing used CD4+ or CD8+ T cells sorted from blood, collected in a trial of the OX40 agonist ivuxolimab. The V call is TRBV9, the J call TRBJ2-6; no clear D. The receptor comes from an adult with an advanced solid tumor such as melanoma, head and neck, liver or kidney cancer. CDR3 nucleotide sequence: TGTGCCAGCAGCAAAGAAGGATCTGGGGCCAACGTCCTGACTTTC. Protein: CASSKEGSGANVLTF. The whole variable domain, filled in from reference TRBV9 and TRBJ2-6, reads DSGVTQTPKHLITATGQRVTLRCSPRSGDLSVYWYQQSLDQGLQFLIQYYNGEERAKGNILERFSAQQFPDLHSELNLSSLELGDSALYFCASSKEGSGANVLTFGAGSRLTVL.